The 21 T cell receptor beta chains below were found in one sample sequenced in a study of CD8+ T cells in alopecia areata. As to treatment: oral pan-JAK inhibitor, 5-10 mg twice daily. Sequencing relied on a cDNA template that was reverse transcribed from extracted RNA. TCRdb's table, derived via immunoSEQ multiplex PCR, lists solely in-frame clones and lacks some. The table records more than 95,000 clones, 50% to 75% of them present only once. The source was CD8+ T cells sorted from blood, collected at week 4, from a patient treated with tofacitinib. The receptors shown here come from a human donor with alopecia areata.

The chain links TRBV27 to TRBJ1-2; 7 bases align to TRBD1. The CDR3 sequence is 13 residues long. J was trimmed by 6 bases and V by 4 bases; bases with no gene match: 5. In germline, CDR1 is MNHEY, CDR2 SMNVEV (reference sequence). CDR3 sequence reads: CASSYTGDNGYTF. CDR3 coding DNA: TGTGCCAGCAGTTATACAGGGGACAATGGCTACACCTTC.

The rearrangement uses TRBV30 and TRBJ1-6, with unresolved D. The CDR3 is made up of 13 amino acids. The V gene lost 5 bases and the J gene lost 6 bases, with 11 bases spanning the gap. CDR1 is GTSNPN and CDR2 is SVGIG in the germline V gene (reference sequence). As DNA, the CDR3 is TGTGCCTGGGAGGATGTTTCTAATTCACCCCTCCACTTT. This codes for CAWEDVSNSPLHF.

The rearrangement joins TRBV29-1 to TRBJ2-1, with D possibly TRBD2 on 5 matching bases. The ends were cut back, 8 bases at V and 1 base at J, with 12 bases in the middle. The germline gives CDR1 SQVTM, CDR2 ANQGSEA. This CDR3 is built from 13 residues. DNA of the CDR3: TGCAGCTCCGAGGGTGGTTCCTACAATGAGCAGTTCTTC. Its translation: CSSEGGSYNEQFF.

V and J are TRBV2 and TRBJ1-5; D is perhaps TRBD1 (5 bases). V shed 8 bases and J shed 0 bases, with 20 bases lying between them. The CDR3 runs to 17 residues. Germline CDR1 reads SNHLY; CDR2 reads FYNNEI. The chain's CDR3 is CASSTLGEGSSNQPQHF. CDR3 bases: TGTGCCAGCTCAACCCTGGGGGAGGGCAGTAGCAATCAGCCCCAGCATTTT.

V usage is TRBV2 and J usage is TRBJ2-1; D gene unclear. Germline V lookup: CDR1 SNHLY, CDR2 FYNNEI. CDR3 length equals 12 residues. The V gene lost 8 bases and the J gene lost 6 bases, with 11 bases spanning the gap. CDR3 residues: CASWDGINEQFF. DNA for the CDR3: TGTGCCAGCTGGGATGGCATCAATGAGCAGTTCTTC.

This rearrangement joins TRBV5-1 to TRBJ1-1; D remains unclear. Germline CDR1 SGHRS, CDR2 YFSETQ. Trimming took off 0 bases at V and 7 bases at J, with 7 bases between the two ends. The CDR3 totals 12 residues. As DNA, the CDR3 is TGCGCCAGCAGCTTGGACGGAAATGAAGCTTTCTTT. This codes for CASSLDGNEAFF.

J is TRBJ2-7 and V is TRBV19, with D possibly being TRBD1 (5 bases). V was pared by 7 bases and J by 6 bases, with 25 bases between. The CDR3 is made up of 16 amino acids. Looked up from germline, CDR1 is LNHDA and CDR2 is SQIVND (reference sequence). CDR3 loop: CASIDLRVPSPLEQYF. CDR3 coding DNA: TGTGCCAGTATCGACCTCAGGGTTCCAAGCCCGCTCGAGCAGTACTTC.

A few counts support this clone. The chain combines TRBV6-5 with TRBJ1-2; 7 positions agree with TRBD1. V lost 4 bases and J lost 0; bases outside the gene matches: 2. CDR3 length equals 14 residues. The germline CDR1 and CDR2 sequences are MNHEY and SVGAGI. The CDR3 region has the DNA TGTGCCAGCAGTTTCGGACAGGCTAACTATGGCTACACCTTC. This encodes CASSFGQANYGYTF.

The genes are TRBV27 and TRBJ2-5; D may be TRBD2 (6 bases). Looked up from germline, CDR1 is MNHEY and CDR2 is SMNVEV (reference sequence). V lost 5 bases and J lost 5, with 12 bases in between. This CDR3 contains 13 residues. CDR3 sequence: CASSTGGWETQYF. CDR3 sequence (DNA): TGTGCCAGCAGTACCGGGGGTTGGGAGACCCAGTACTTC.

The gene calls are TRBV6-5 and TRBJ1-2; D not resolved. V was shortened by 6 bases and J by 0 bases, with 14 bases between the two germline ends. The V gene's germline CDR1 is MNHEY and CDR2 SVGAGI. The CDR3 length is 15 residues. CDR3 sequence (DNA): TGTGCCAGCAGGGGTGAAGGGCTGACTAACTATGGCTACACCTTC. It codes for CASRGEGLTNYGYTF.

The gene calls are TRBV30 and TRBJ2-7; the match to TRBD1 covers 8 bases. This CDR3 contains 14 residues. Germline CDR1 and CDR2: GTSNPN and SVGIG (reference sequence). The ends lost 4 bases at V and 3 bases at J; junction bases unmatched: 8. This CDR3 reads CAWMGGQGGYEQYF. DNA of the CDR3: TGTGCCTGGATGGGTGGACAGGGCGGCTACGAGCAGTACTTC.

The V gene is TRBV5-4, the J gene TRBJ2-2; TRBD2 might be the D (7 bases). This CDR3 spans 16 amino acids. Trimming removed 4 bases at V and 4 bases at J, with 17 bases between. The V gene's germline CDR1 is SGHNT and CDR2 YYREEE (reference sequence). The CDR3: CASSQGRGALTGELFF. The CDR3 nucleotides are TGTGCCAGCAGCCAGGGACGGGGGGCCCTCACCGGGGAGCTGTTTTTT.

The rearrangement uses TRBV4-3 and TRBJ2-5; no clear D. The V end was cut by 0 bases, the J end by 5 bases, with 13 bases between. The CDR3 has 15 amino acids. Germline CDR1 reads LGHNA; CDR2 reads YSLEER. This chain's CDR3 is CASSQDTGGLETQYF. For the CDR3, the DNA is TGCGCCAGCAGCCAAGATACGGGTGGCCTCGAGACCCAGTACTTC.

V and J are TRBV28 and TRBJ2-7; D gene unclear. Trimming removed 6 bases at V and 3 bases at J, with 18 bases between. The CDR3 length is 15 residues. Germline CDR1 is MDHEN and CDR2 is SYDVKM. The chain's CDR3 is CASSSPQGSNYEQYF. The CDR3 DNA reads as TGTGCCAGCAGCTCCCCCCAAGGGTCCAACTACGAGCAGTACTTC. Full variable domain (missing parts from reference TRBV28 and TRBJ2-7): DVKVTQSSRYLVKRTGEKVFLECVQDMDHENMFWYRQDPGLGLRLIYFSYDVKMKEKGDIPEGYSVSREKKERFSLILESASTNQTSMYLCASSSPQGSNYEQYFGPGTRLTVT.

This rearrangement joins TRBV5-6 to TRBJ2-1; no firm D call. Per the germline V gene, CDR1 is SGHDT and CDR2 is YYEEEE. Trimming stripped 4 bases from V and 7 bases from J, with 6 bases between. This CDR3 is built from 11 residues. In DNA, the CDR3 is TGTGCCAGCAGCACGGCGAATGAGCAGTTCTTC. Residues: CASSTANEQFF. Drawing the rest from reference TRBV5-6 and TRBJ2-1, the complete variable domain is DAGVTQSPTHLIKTRGQQVTLRCSPKSGHDTVSWYQQALGQGPQFIFQYYEEEERQRGNFPDRFSGHQFPNYSSELNVNALLLGDSALYLCASSTANEQFFGPGTRLTVL.

For the CDR3, the DNA is TGTGCCAGCAGCTGGGGAGGGGGTTCCCTTTATAGCTCCTACAATGAGCAGTTCTTC. Its protein is CASSWGGGSLYSSYNEQFF. The J gene is TRBJ2-1, the V gene TRBV7-9; D may be TRBD2 (7 bases). The length of the CDR3 is 19 residues. The germline V and J ends were trimmed by 4 bases and 0 bases, with 22 bases remaining between them. The germline V gene encodes CDR1 SEHNR and CDR2 FQNEAQ (reference sequence). Combining the CDR3 with reference TRBV7-9 and TRBJ2-1 gives the whole variable domain DTGVSQNPRHKITKRGQNVTFRCDPISEHNRLYWYRQTLGQGPEFLTYFQNEAQLEKSRLLSDRFSAERPKGSFSTLEIQRTEQGDSAMYLCASSWGGGSLYSSYNEQFFGPGTRLTVL.

This clone was seen only a few times. V and J are TRBV6-1 and TRBJ2-7; perhaps TRBD2 as D (6 bases). The CDR3 consists of 15 residues. From germline, CDR1 is MNHNS and CDR2 SASEGT. V dropped 4 bases and J dropped 2 bases, with 15 bases sitting between them. CDR3 coding DNA: TGTGCCAGCAGTGTTGGTGTAGCGGCTACCTACGAGCAGTACTTC. It codes for CASSVGVAATYEQYF.

This clone was picked up a small number of times. This sequence joins TRBV29-1 and TRBJ2-5; 7 positions agree with TRBD1. V lost 3 bases and J lost 5; bases outside the gene matches: 3. This CDR3 is 12 amino acids long. Per the germline V gene, CDR1 is SQVTM and CDR2 is ANQGSEA. The CDR3 DNA is TGCAGCGTTGAGAACAGGGGTGAGACCCAGTACTTC. Its protein product is CSVENRGETQYF.

The chain couples TRBV4-1 to TRBJ2-3; D may be TRBD1 or TRBD2 (5 bases each). V shed 5 bases and J shed 2 bases, with 17 bases lying between them. This CDR3 has 16 residues. Germline V gene sequence: CDR1 MGHRA, CDR2 YSYEKL. The CDR3 DNA follows: TGCGCCAGCAGCTGGTACGGGACCTTCTCCACAGATACGCAGTATTTT. Amino acid sequence: CASSWYGTFSTDTQYF.

The chain carries TRBV7-6 and TRBJ1-5; tentative D call: TRBD1 (5 bases). The CDR3 consists of 14 residues. CDR1 and CDR2 (germline): SGHVS, FNYEAQ. V shed 2 bases and J shed 2 bases, with 7 bases lying between them. The CDR3 DNA reads as TGTGCCAGCAGCTTACAGGGCGGCAATCAGCCCCAGCATTTT. Its translation: CASSLQGGNQPQHF.

This clone was recorded a few times. V gene TRBV29-1 combines with J gene TRBJ2-7; the match to TRBD1 covers 7 bases. The V gene's germline CDR1 is SQVTM and CDR2 ANQGSEA. This CDR3 contains 15 residues. Losses at the gene ends were 0 bases for V and 5 bases for J; bases not matched to a gene: 10. CDR3 DNA: TGCAGCGTTGAAGATATCCAGACAGGGCCGGACGAGCAGTACTTC. Translating it yields CSVEDIQTGPDEQYF.